This TCR beta chain was captured in a study of blood T cell repertoires in COVID-19. Study in general: COVID-19 samples from acute and convalescent phases originated in the United States, Italy and Spain. PBMCs, B-cell-depleted T cells, or T cells provided the cDNA or gDNA that made up the material.

In the original processing: By means of reference gene primer amplification, nucleated cell counts were estimated. Profiling relied on immunoSEQ multiplex PCR, and the TCRdb table lists in-frame clones only, not all of them. That table gives V, J and clone size, and the DNA gave D and trimming. The top ten hold roughly 2.1% of the sample, which has about 99,000 clones, around 83% seen once. V gave up 5 bases and J gave up 5 bases; unmatched junction bases: 5. The CDR3 is 15 residues long. Germline V gene lookup returns CDR1 MDHEN and CDR2 SYDVKM. The TCR originated in a man in his 70s with active or convalescent COVID-19. What was sequenced was peripheral blood. J is TRBJ2-3 and V is TRBV28; 12 bases agree with TRBD2. CDR3: CASSTRTSGKDTQYF. The CDR3 bases are TGTGCCAGCAGTACCAGGACTAGCGGGAAAGATACGCAGTATTTT.